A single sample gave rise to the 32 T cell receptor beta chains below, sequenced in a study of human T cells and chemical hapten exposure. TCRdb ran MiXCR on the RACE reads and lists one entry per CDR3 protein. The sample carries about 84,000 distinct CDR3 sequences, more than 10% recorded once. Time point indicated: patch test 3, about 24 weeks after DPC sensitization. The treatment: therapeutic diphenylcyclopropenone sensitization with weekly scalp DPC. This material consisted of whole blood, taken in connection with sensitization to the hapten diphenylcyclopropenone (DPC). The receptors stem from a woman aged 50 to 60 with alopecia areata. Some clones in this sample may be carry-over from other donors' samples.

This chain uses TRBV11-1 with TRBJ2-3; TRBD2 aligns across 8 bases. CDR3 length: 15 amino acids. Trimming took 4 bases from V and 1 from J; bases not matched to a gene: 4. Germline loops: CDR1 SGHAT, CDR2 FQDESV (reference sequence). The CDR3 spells CASSSQTSGTDTQYF. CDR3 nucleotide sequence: TGTGCCAGCAGCTCCCAGACTAGCGGCACAGATACGCAGTATTTT.

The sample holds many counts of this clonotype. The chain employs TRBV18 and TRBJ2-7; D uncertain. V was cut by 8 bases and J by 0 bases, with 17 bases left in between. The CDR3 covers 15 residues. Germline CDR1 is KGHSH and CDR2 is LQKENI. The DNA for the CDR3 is TGTGCCAGCCTCCTCGATACGGACGGCTCCTACGAGCAGTACTTC. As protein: CASLLDTDGSYEQYF.

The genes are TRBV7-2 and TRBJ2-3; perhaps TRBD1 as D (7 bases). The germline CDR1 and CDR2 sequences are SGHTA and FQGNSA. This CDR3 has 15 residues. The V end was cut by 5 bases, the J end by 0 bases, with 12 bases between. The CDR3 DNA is TGTGCCAGCAGCACGGGGGACAGTAGCACAGATACGCAGTATTTT. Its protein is CASSTGDSSTDTQYF.

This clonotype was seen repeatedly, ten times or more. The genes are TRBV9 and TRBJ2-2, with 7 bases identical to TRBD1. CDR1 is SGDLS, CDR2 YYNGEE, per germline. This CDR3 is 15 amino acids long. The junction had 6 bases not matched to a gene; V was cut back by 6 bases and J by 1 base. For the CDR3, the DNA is TGTGCCAGCACCCTAGGGACAGAGAACACCGGGGAGCTGTTTTTT. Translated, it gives CASTLGTENTGELFF.

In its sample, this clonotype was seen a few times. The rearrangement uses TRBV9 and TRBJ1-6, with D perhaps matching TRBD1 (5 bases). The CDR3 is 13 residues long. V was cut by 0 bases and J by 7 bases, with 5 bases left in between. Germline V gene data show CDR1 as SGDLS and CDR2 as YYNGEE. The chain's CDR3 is CASSVEGNSPLHF. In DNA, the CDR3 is TGTGCCAGCAGCGTAGAGGGGAATTCACCCCTCCACTTT.

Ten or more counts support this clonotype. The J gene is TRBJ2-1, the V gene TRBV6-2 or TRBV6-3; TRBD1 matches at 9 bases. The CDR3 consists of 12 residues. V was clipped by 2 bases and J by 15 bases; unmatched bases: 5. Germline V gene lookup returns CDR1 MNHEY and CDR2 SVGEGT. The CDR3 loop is CASSYGTGGSFF. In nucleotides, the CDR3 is TGTGCCAGCAGTTACGGTACAGGGGGCTCGTTCTTC.

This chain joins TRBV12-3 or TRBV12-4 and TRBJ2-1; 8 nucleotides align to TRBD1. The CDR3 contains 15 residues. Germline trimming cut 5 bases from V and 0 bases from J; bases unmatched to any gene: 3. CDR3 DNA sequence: TGTGCCAGCAGTGGGACAGGTAGCTCCTACAATGAGCAGTTCTTC. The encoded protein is CASSGTGSSYNEQFF.

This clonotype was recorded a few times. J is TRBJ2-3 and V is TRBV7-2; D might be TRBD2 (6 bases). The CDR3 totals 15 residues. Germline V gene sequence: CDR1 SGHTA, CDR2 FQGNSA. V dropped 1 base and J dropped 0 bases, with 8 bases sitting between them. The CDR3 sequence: CASSLDAGSTDTQYF. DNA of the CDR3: TGTGCCAGCAGCTTAGATGCGGGAAGCACAGATACGCAGTATTTT.

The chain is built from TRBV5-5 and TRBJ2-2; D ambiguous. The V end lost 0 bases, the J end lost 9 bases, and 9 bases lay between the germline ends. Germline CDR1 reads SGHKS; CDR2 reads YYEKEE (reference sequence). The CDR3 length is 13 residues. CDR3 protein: CASSLEVGRELFF. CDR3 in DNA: TGTGCCAGCAGCTTGGAGGTCGGGCGGGAGCTGTTTTTT.

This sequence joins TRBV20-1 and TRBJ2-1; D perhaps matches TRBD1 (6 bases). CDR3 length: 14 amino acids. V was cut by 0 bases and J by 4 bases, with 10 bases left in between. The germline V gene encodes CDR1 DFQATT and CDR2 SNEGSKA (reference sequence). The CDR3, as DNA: TGCAGTGCTAGAGATAGGGGGAGATACAATGAGCAGTTCTTC. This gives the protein CSARDRGRYNEQFF.

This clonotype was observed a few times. CDR3 in DNA: TGTGCCAGTAGGCCTGGGACGAGCTCCTACAATGAGCAGTTCTTC. It is translated as CASRPGTSSYNEQFF. V and J are TRBV19 and TRBJ2-1; either TRBD1 or TRBD2 may supply D (5 bases each). Germline loops: CDR1 LNHDA, CDR2 SQIVND (reference sequence). V lost 6 bases, J lost 0 bases, and 12 bases lay in between. The CDR3 is made up of 15 amino acids.

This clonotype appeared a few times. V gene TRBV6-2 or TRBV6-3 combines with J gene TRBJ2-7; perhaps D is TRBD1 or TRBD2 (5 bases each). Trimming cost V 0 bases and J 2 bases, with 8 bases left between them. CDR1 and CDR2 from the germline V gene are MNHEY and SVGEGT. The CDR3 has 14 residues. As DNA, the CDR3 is TGTGCCAGCAGTTACTCCGGGGCCCCCTACGAGCAGTACTTC. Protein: CASSYSGAPYEQYF.

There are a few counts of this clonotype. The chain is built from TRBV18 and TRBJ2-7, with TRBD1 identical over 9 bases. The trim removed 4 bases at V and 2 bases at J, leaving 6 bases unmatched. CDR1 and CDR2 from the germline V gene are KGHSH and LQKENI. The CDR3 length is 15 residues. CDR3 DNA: TGTGCCAGCTCACGGACCGGGACAGGGACCTACGAGCAGTACTTC. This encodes CASSRTGTGTYEQYF. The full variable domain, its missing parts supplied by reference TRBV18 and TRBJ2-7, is NAGVMQNPRHLVRRRGQEARLRCSPMKGHSHVYWYRQLPEEGLKFMVYLQKENIIDESGMPKERFSAEFPKEGPSILRIQQVVRGDSAAYFCASSRTGTGTYEQYFGPGTRLTVT.

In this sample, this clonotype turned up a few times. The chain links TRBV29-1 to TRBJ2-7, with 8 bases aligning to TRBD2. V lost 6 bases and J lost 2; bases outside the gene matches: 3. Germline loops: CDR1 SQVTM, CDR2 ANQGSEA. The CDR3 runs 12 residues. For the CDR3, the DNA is TGCAGCGTCTTAGCGGGAACCTACGAGCAGTACTTC. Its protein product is CSVLAGTYEQYF.

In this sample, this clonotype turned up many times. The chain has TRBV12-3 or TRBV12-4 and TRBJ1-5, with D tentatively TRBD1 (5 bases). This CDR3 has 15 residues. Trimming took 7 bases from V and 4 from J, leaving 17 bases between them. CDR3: CASMSIMGENQPQHF. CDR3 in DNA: TGTGCCAGCATGTCAATTATGGGGGAGAATCAGCCCCAGCATTTT.

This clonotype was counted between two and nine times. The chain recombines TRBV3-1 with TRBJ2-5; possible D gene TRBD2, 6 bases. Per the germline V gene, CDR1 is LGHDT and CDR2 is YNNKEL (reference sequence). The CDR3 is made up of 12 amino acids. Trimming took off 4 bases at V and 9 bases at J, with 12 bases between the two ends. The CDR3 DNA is TGTGCCAGCAGCCTCCGGGGAGGAGCCCAGTACTTC. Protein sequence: CASSLRGGAQYF.

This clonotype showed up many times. CDR3 nucleotide sequence: TGTGCCAGCAGCCGCCGGGACTTGGACTACAATGAGCAGTTCTTC. This translates into CASSRRDLDYNEQFF. The chain is built from TRBV5-5 and TRBJ2-1, with D perhaps matching TRBD2 (6 bases). This CDR3 has 15 residues. V shed 4 bases and J shed 3 bases, with 14 bases lying between them. Germline loops: CDR1 SGHKS, CDR2 YYEKEE (reference sequence).

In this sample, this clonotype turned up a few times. In DNA form, the CDR3 reads TGCAGCGCCCAGCGCGGGCCAGGCGGACGGGAGACCCAGTACTTC. Encoded protein: CSAQRGPGGRETQYF. The J gene is TRBJ2-5, the V gene TRBV29-1; D perhaps matches TRBD2 (5 bases). The CDR3 sequence is 15 residues long. Trimming pared 7 bases from V and 5 bases from J, leaving 23 bases between. Germline values: CDR1 SQVTM, CDR2 ANQGSEA.

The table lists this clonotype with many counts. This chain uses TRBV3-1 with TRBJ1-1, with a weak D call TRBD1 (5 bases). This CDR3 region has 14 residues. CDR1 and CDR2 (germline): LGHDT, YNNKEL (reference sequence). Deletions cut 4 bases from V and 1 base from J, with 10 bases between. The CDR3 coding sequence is TGTGCCAGCAGCCCGGGACTTAGGAACACTGAAGCTTTCTTT. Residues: CASSPGLRNTEAFF.

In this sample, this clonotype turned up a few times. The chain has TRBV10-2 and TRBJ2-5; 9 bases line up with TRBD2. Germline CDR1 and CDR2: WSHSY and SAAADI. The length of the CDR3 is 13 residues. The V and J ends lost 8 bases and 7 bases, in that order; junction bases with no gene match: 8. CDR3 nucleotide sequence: TGCGCCAGCTCTGGGTCAGCGGGGGGGACCCAGTACTTC. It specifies CASSGSAGGTQYF.

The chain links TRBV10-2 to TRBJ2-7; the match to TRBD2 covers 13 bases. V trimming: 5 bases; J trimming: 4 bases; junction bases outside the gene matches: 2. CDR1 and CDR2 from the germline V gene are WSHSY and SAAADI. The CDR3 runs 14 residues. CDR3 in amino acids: CASSRTSGGYEQYF. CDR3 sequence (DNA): TGCGCCAGCAGTAGGACTAGCGGGGGTTACGAGCAGTACTTC.

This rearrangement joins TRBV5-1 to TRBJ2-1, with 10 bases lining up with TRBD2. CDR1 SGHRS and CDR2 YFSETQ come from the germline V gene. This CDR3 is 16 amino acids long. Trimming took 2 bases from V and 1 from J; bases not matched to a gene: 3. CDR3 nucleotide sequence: TGCGCCAGCAGCTTCCCTAGCGGGGGTTCCTACAATGAGCAGTTCTTC. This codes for CASSFPSGGSYNEQFF.

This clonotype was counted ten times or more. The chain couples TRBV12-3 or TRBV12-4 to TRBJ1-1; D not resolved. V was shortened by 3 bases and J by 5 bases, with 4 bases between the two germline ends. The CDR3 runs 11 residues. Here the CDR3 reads CASSFGTEAFF. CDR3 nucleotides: TGTGCCAGCAGTTTCGGTACTGAAGCTTTCTTT.

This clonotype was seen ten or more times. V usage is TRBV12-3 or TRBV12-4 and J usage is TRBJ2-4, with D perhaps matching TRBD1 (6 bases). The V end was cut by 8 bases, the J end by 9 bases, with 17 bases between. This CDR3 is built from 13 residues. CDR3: CASLTEGEGIQYF. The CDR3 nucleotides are TGTGCCAGCCTTACAGAGGGGGAAGGCATTCAGTACTTC.

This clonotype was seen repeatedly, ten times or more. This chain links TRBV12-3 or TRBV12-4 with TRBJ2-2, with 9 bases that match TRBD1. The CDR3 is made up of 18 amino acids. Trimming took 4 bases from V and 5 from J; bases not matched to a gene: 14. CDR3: CASSSTPGTGIETGELFF. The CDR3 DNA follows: TGTGCCAGCAGTTCCACCCCCGGGACAGGGATCGAAACCGGGGAGCTGTTTTTT.

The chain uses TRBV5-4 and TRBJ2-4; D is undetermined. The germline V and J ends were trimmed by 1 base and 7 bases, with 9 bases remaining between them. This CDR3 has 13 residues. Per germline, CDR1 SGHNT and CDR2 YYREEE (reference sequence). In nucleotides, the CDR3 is TGTGCCAGCAGCTTGTCTCTGGGGAACATTCAGTACTTC. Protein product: CASSLSLGNIQYF.

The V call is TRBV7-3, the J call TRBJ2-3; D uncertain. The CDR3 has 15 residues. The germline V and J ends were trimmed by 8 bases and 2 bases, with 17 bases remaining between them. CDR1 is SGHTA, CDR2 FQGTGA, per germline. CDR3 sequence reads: CASGRSGTHTDTQYF. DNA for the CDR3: TGTGCCAGCGGCCGATCGGGTACCCACACAGATACGCAGTATTTT.

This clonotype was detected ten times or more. CDR3 residues: CASSLFSGSSYEQYF. DNA of the CDR3: TGCGCCAGCAGCTTGTTTAGCGGGAGCTCCTACGAGCAGTACTTC. The gene calls are TRBV5-1 and TRBJ2-7; TRBD2 agrees at 9 bases. Germline lookup yields CDR1 SGHRS and CDR2 YFSETQ. The CDR3 spans 15 residues. J was trimmed by 0 bases and V by 1 base; bases with no gene match: 2.

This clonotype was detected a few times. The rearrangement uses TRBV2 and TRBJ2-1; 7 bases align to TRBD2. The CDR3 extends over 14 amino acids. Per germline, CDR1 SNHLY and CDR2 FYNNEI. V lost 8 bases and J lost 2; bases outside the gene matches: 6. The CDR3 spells CASASSGAYNEQFF. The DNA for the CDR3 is TGTGCCAGCGCTTCTAGCGGAGCCTACAATGAGCAGTTCTTC.

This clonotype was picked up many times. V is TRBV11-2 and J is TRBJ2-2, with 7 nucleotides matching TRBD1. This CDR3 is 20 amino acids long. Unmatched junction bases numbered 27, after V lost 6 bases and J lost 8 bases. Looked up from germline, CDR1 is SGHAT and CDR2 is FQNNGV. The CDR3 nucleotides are TGTGCCAGCAGTTCGAACCGGGACAGAATATCCGCCCCACCCAGGGGGGAGCTGTTTTTT. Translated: CASSSNRDRISAPPRGELFF.

Here the CDR3 reads CSVPLGAGGPGNEQFF. The CDR3 DNA reads TGCAGCGTCCCCCTCGGAGCGGGAGGACCGGGCAATGAGCAGTTCTTC. The chain uses TRBV29-1 and TRBJ2-1, with 9 bases matching TRBD2. Unmatched junction bases numbered 15, after V lost 6 bases and J lost 6 bases. The CDR3 has 16 amino acids. Germline CDR1 SQVTM, CDR2 ANQGSEA.

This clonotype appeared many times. The CDR3 region has the DNA TGTGCCACCAGCAGAGGGGGCGGAGGGGGCTCCTACGAGCAGTACTTC. This translates into CATSRGGGGGSYEQYF. The chain joins TRBV15 to TRBJ2-7, with D possibly called TRBD1 or TRBD2 (6 bases each). The length of the CDR3 is 16 residues. Trimming pared 1 base from V and 0 bases from J, leaving 13 bases between. Germline lookup yields CDR1 LNHNV and CDR2 YYDKDF (reference sequence).